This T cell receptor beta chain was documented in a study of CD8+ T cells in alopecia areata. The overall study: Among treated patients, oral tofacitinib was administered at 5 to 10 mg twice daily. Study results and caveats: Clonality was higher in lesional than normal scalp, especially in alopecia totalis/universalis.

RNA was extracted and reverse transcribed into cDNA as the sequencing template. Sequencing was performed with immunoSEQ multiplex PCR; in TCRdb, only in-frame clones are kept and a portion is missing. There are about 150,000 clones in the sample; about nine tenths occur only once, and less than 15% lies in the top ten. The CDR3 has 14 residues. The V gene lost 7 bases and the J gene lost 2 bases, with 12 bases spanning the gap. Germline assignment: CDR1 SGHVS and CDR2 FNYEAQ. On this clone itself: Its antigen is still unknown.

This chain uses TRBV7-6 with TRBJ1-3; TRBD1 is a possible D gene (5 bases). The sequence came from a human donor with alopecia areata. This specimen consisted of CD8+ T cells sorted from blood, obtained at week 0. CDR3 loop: CASTVAGPGNTIYF. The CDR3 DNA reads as TGTGCCAGCACGGTCGCGGGGCCTGGAAACACCATATATTTT.